The 31 T cell receptor beta chains presented below share a single source sample, sequenced in a study of blood T cell dynamics during melanoma immunotherapy. Time point reported: week 3, after first cycle of checkpoint inhibitor. The repertoire was sequenced with immunoSEQ multiplex PCR; TCRdb's copy has only in-frame clones and lacks some. The sample includes about 15,000 clones, roughly nine tenths of them seen just once. The specimen comprised blood, sampled from a patient treated with checkpoint blockade. The receptor set was obtained from a human donor with melanoma.

The table lists this clone with a few counts. This chain joins TRBV30 and TRBJ1-5; D uncertain. The CDR3 has 15 amino acids. Trimming removed 1 base at V and 4 bases at J, with 14 bases between. CDR1 is GTSNPN, CDR2 SVGIG, per germline (reference sequence). The CDR3 nucleotides read TGTGCCTGGAGTGAGGGCAGTGGGCGGAATCAGCCCCAGCATTTT. Its protein product is CAWSEGSGRNQPQHF.

The rearrangement joins TRBV27 to TRBJ1-3; D gene unclear. The CDR3 contains 14 residues. The germline V gene encodes CDR1 MNHEY and CDR2 SMNVEV (reference sequence). V dropped 8 bases and J dropped 0 bases, with 11 bases sitting between them. This CDR3 is CASSGRSSGNTIYF. The DNA of the CDR3 is TGTGCCAGCTCGGGCCGGAGCTCTGGAAACACCATATATTTT.

This clone was seen a single time. The chain links TRBV16 to TRBJ2-5, with 7 bases identical to TRBD1. The CDR3 runs 13 residues. The V segment lost 4 bases and the J segment 4 bases; nucleotides outside the gene matches: 3. Germline assignment: CDR1 KGHSY and CDR2 FQNENV. The CDR3 spells CASSPTGRETQYF. The CDR3 DNA reads TGTGCCAGCAGCCCGACAGGGCGAGAGACCCAGTACTTC.

The chain employs TRBV5-6 and TRBJ2-3, with 8 nucleotides matching TRBD2. V shed 4 bases, J shed 1 base, and the junction held 8 bases outside the gene matches. The germline V gene encodes CDR1 SGHDT and CDR2 YYEEEE. There are 16 residues in the CDR3. The CDR3 loop is CASSPGRGAGTDTQYF. Here the CDR3 DNA reads TGTGCCAGCAGCCCCGGGCGGGGGGCCGGCACAGATACGCAGTATTTT.

The CDR3 loop reads CASSVGTGREKLFF. DNA of the CDR3: TGCGCCAGCAGCGTGGGGACAGGGAGGGAAAAACTGTTTTTT. This chain connects TRBV5-1 to TRBJ1-4, with 9 bases identical to TRBD1. From germline, CDR1 is SGHRS and CDR2 YFSETQ. The CDR3 runs 14 residues. Trimming took 4 bases from V and 8 from J; bases not matched to a gene: 6.

The chain uses TRBV28 and TRBJ2-3, with TRBD2 as a possible D gene (6 bases). This CDR3 contains 14 residues. Germline CDR1 and CDR2: MDHEN and SYDVKM. The V gene lost 5 bases and the J gene lost 4 bases, with 13 bases spanning the gap. The CDR3 sequence is CASSKNGGSDTQYF. DNA of the CDR3: TGTGCCAGCAGTAAAAACGGAGGGTCAGATACGCAGTATTTT.

The sample holds one count of this clone. The chain uses TRBV6-1 and TRBJ2-5; 8 bases align to TRBD2. V lost 4 bases to trimming and J lost 5 bases; unmatched junction nucleotides: 12. Germline assignment: CDR1 MNHNS and CDR2 SASEGT. The CDR3 length is 16 residues. CDR3 in DNA: TGTGCCAGCAGTGGCCCGCCGGGGGGGGTAGATGAGACCCAGTACTTC. Protein product: CASSGPPGGVDETQYF.

The chain links TRBV7-2 to TRBJ1-4; TRBD1 aligns across 8 bases. The CDR3 runs to 16 residues. Trimming at V came to 3 bases and at J to 3 bases, leaving 6 bases not matched to a gene. Germline assignment: CDR1 SGHTA and CDR2 FQGNSA. CDR3 nucleotide sequence: TGTGCCAGCAGCTTGACAGGGGTGAGGGCTAATGAAAAACTGTTTTTT. Encoded protein: CASSLTGVRANEKLFF.

The chain recombines TRBV27 with TRBJ2-1; D is ambiguous. Germline V gives CDR1 MNHEY, CDR2 SMNVEV (reference sequence). The V and J ends lost 4 bases and 9 bases respectively, with 13 bases between them. The CDR3 spans 13 residues. CDR3 DNA sequence: TGTGCCAGCAGTTCCTATCGGACCACTGAGCAGTTCTTC. Protein sequence: CASSSYRTTEQFF.

CDR3 DNA sequence: TGTGCCAGCAGCCTCGACTCCCGCGGTGAAGCTTTCTTT. This codes for CASSLDSRGEAFF. This chain connects TRBV13 to TRBJ1-1; unclear D gene. The V and J ends lost 5 bases and 7 bases respectively, with 14 bases between them. CDR1 PRHDT and CDR2 FYEKMQ come from the germline V gene (reference sequence). The CDR3 has 13 residues.

The gene calls are TRBV30 and TRBJ2-7; D possibly matches TRBD1 or TRBD2 (5 bases each). The CDR3 spans 12 residues. The V gene's germline CDR1 is GTSNPN and CDR2 SVGIG (reference sequence). Trimming took 7 bases from V and 2 from J, leaving 12 bases between them. CDR3 bases: TGTGCCTCCTCCGGGACCACCTACGAGCAGTACTTC. This gives the protein CASSGTTYEQYF.

V and J are TRBV7-8 and TRBJ1-1; D is unresolved. CDR1 and CDR2 (germline): SGHVS, FQNEAQ. Trimming took 5 bases from V and 1 from J, leaving 17 bases between them. This CDR3 is 16 amino acids long. CDR3 DNA: TGTGCCAGCAGCCCTGATAAATGGAGGGCGAACACTGAAGCTTTCTTT. This encodes CASSPDKWRANTEAFF.

The chain carries TRBV7-9 and TRBJ2-2; D ambiguous. Germline assignment: CDR1 SEHNR and CDR2 FQNEAQ (reference sequence). CDR3 length equals 11 residues. The V and J ends lost 3 bases and 9 bases respectively, with 5 bases between them. The CDR3 DNA sequence: TGTGCCAGCAGCTTTGGGCGGGAGCTGTTTTTT. Its translation is CASSFGRELFF.

This chain uses TRBV29-1 with TRBJ1-1, with D uncertain. Trimming pared 3 bases from V and 0 bases from J, leaving 8 bases between. This CDR3 is 13 amino acids long. Germline V CDR1 and CDR2: SQVTM, ANQGSEA. CDR3 sequence reads: CSVETTVNTEAFF. The DNA of the CDR3 is TGCAGCGTTGAGACCACGGTGAACACTGAAGCTTTCTTT.

The chain is built from TRBV5-1 and TRBJ1-1; TRBD1 matches at 10 bases. CDR3 length equals 15 residues. The J segment lost 6 bases and the V segment lost 4 bases, leaving 9 bases of the junction unmatched. CDR1 is SGHRS and CDR2 is YFSETQ in the germline V gene. The CDR3 bases are TGCGCCAGCAGCGCAAGACAGGGGGCGACCTCTGAAGCTTTCTTT. Amino acids: CASSARQGATSEAFF.

This clone was seen only once. The chain has TRBV6-1 and TRBJ2-7; 7 bases match TRBD1. CDR3 size: 14 residues. Trimming cost V 4 bases and J 3 bases; bases outside gene matches: 6. Looked up from germline, CDR1 is MNHNS and CDR2 is SASEGT. The CDR3 here is CASSAGTVGYEQYF. CDR3 coding DNA: TGTGCCAGCAGTGCCGGGACAGTGGGCTACGAGCAGTACTTC.

This clone showed up just a few times. V and J are TRBV6-1 and TRBJ1-3; D might be TRBD1 (5 bases). CDR3 length equals 13 residues. V lost 6 bases and J 4 bases, leaving 10 bases between the germline ends. CDR1 is MNHNS and CDR2 is SASEGT in the germline V gene. The CDR3 DNA sequence: TGTGCCAGCAGGGGGGATGGAGGAAACACCATATATTTT. As protein: CASRGDGGNTIYF.

The CDR3 loop reads CASSLQRGRSSYNEQFF. The CDR3 coding sequence is TGTGCCAGCAGTTTGCAAAGAGGAAGGAGCTCCTACAATGAGCAGTTCTTC. The gene calls are TRBV28 and TRBJ2-1; D not certain. The V gene lost 3 bases and the J gene lost 0 bases, with 15 bases spanning the gap. Germline assignment: CDR1 MDHEN and CDR2 SYDVKM. The CDR3 loop spans 17 amino acids.

Comments on this clone: The sample contains more than one DNA sequence encoding this CDR3. The genes are TRBV10-1 and TRBJ2-1, with TRBD2 as a possible D gene (5 bases). This CDR3 is built from 12 residues. The germline gives CDR1 WNHNN, CDR2 SYGVQD (reference sequence). V was clipped by 0 bases and J by 10 bases, with 7 bases between them. CDR3 amino acids: CASSESTGEQFF. The CDR3 nucleotides read TGCGCCAGCAGTGAGTCGACGGGAGAGCAGTTCTTC.

CDR3 nucleotide sequence: TGTGCCAGTAGTAGAACGGGAGAGGAAAAACTGTTTTTT. Protein product: CASSRTGEEKLFF. The chain is built from TRBV19 and TRBJ1-4; no reliable D call. Germline loops: CDR1 LNHDA, CDR2 SQIVND (reference sequence). This CDR3 has 13 amino acids. V shed 4 bases and J shed 8 bases, with 11 bases lying between them.

The chain carries TRBV30 and TRBJ1-1; 7 bases line up with TRBD1. The V gene's germline CDR1 is GTSNPN and CDR2 SVGIG (reference sequence). Losses at the gene ends were 1 base for V and 3 bases for J; bases not matched to a gene: 14. This CDR3 spans 17 amino acids. Here the CDR3 reads CAWSGAARQGIDTEAFF. The CDR3 DNA reads as TGTGCCTGGAGTGGGGCCGCTAGACAGGGAATAGACACTGAAGCTTTCTTT.

The CDR3, as DNA: TGTGCCAGCAGTGAAGTCGTTTTCAGCTATGGCTACACCTTC. This gives the protein CASSEVVFSYGYTF. The chain employs TRBV2 and TRBJ1-2; D is ambiguous. The germline gives CDR1 SNHLY, CDR2 FYNNEI. The CDR3 has 14 amino acids. The V end was cut by 1 base, the J end by 4 bases, with 10 bases between.

The chain recombines TRBV12-5 with TRBJ1-2; D is unresolved. CDR1 LGHNT and CDR2 FRNRAP come from the germline V gene. Trimming took off 6 bases at V and 4 bases at J, with 18 bases between the two ends. This CDR3 is 15 amino acids long. The CDR3 DNA follows: TGTGCTAGTGGAGGACGGGCCTCGGCAAGCTATGGCTACACCTTC. This encodes CASGGRASASYGYTF.

The V and J genes are TRBV7-2 and TRBJ2-1; 10 bases match TRBD2. From germline, CDR1 is SGHTA and CDR2 FQGNSA. V lost 1 base and J lost 12; bases outside the gene matches: 9. This CDR3 region has 15 residues. CDR3 in amino acids: CASSLVSSGRTLQFF. The CDR3 DNA reads TGTGCCAGCAGCTTAGTTTCTAGCGGGAGAACCCTGCAGTTCTTC. The variable domain in full, completed from reference TRBV7-2 and TRBJ2-1, reads GAGVSQSPSNKVTEKGKDVELRCDPISGHTALYWYRQSLGQGLEFLIYFQGNSAPDKSGLPSDRFSAERTGGSVSTLTIQRTQQEDSAVYLCASSLVSSGRTLQFFGPGTRLTVL.

This chain uses TRBV11-3 with TRBJ2-7; the D gene could be TRBD1 or TRBD2 (6 bases each). With 5 bases removed from V and 2 bases from J, the gap between germline ends came to 16 bases. Germline-derived CDR1 and CDR2 are SGHNT and YENEEA. CDR3 length: 15 residues. Written as DNA, the CDR3 is TGTGCCAGCAGCCGGGAGAGGGACATAGCCTACGAGCAGTACTTC. It codes for CASSRERDIAYEQYF.

The chain recombines TRBV12-5 with TRBJ1-2; D not resolved. V was clipped by 3 bases and J by 4 bases, with 9 bases between them. Germline lookup yields CDR1 LGHNT and CDR2 FRNRAP. The CDR3 runs to 13 residues. The CDR3 is CASGFGEGYGYTF. The CDR3 DNA reads TGTGCTAGTGGTTTCGGGGAGGGCTATGGCTACACCTTC.

CDR3 loop: CASNEPAGSSPLHF. In DNA form, the CDR3 reads TGTGCCAGTAACGAGCCGGCAGGGAGCTCACCCCTCCACTTT. The chain joins TRBV19 to TRBJ1-6; maybe TRBD1 (5 bases). The CDR3 totals 14 residues. Trimming took off 7 bases at V and 10 bases at J, with 17 bases between the two ends. CDR1 and CDR2 from the germline V gene are LNHDA and SQIVND (reference sequence).

J is TRBJ1-6 and V is TRBV6-5; the D gene is possibly TRBD1 (6 bases). Germline V gene lookup returns CDR1 MNHEY and CDR2 SVGAGI. V was clipped by 4 bases and J by 9 bases, with 13 bases between them. This CDR3 region has 14 residues. The CDR3 spells CASSSHRAGSPLHF. The DNA of the CDR3 is TGTGCCAGCAGTTCTCACAGGGCAGGTTCACCCCTCCACTTT.

The rearrangement joins TRBV7-9 to TRBJ1-2; TRBD1 aligns across 8 bases. The V and J ends lost 5 bases and 4 bases, in that order; junction bases with no gene match: 6. CDR3 length: 14 amino acids. The V gene's germline CDR1 is SEHNR and CDR2 FQNEAQ (reference sequence). The CDR3 DNA sequence: TGTGCCAGCAGCCCCCGGGACAGGCCCTATGGCTACACCTTC. Translation gives CASSPRDRPYGYTF.

The chain recombines TRBV19 with TRBJ2-1; 8 nucleotides line up with TRBD2. The CDR3 runs 16 residues. The V segment lost 4 bases and the J segment 0 bases; nucleotides outside the gene matches: 5. Germline V CDR1 and CDR2: LNHDA, SQIVND (reference sequence). The CDR3 DNA follows: TGTGCCAGTAGTAGACCCGGGACTAGCTCCTACAATGAGCAGTTCTTC. It encodes CASSRPGTSSYNEQFF.

Comment on this clone: Here the CDR3 omits its conserved ending phenylalanine or tryptophan, so a read error is the likely source. The DNA is left out, because the CDR3 cannot be placed on it with certainty; the CDR3 is given as TCRdb lists it. The J gene is TRBJ1-5, the V gene TRBV28; no check of the table's D call, TRBD1, against the DNA was made. From its first to its last residue, the CDR3 has 14 amino acids. CDR1 is MDHEN and CDR2 is SYDVKM in the germline V gene. CDR3 residues: CASSSAGDRGLPGL.